Listed below are T cell receptor beta chains from one sample, sequenced in a study of technical replicates of blood from several donors. Assay: immunoSEQ multiplex PCR; the TCRdb copy retains only in-frame clones and omits some. The sample contains tens of thousands of clones, roughly 86% of which appear only once. Sequencing was performed on PBMCs. Receptor source: a human donor in good health. Some clones in this sample may be carry-over from other donors' samples. Both conserved end residues are part of each CDR3. D genes are given only for firm matches. Clone size, where shown, is once, few, many, or a class for clones that have expanded.

CDR3aa	CDR3nt	abundance	d_gene	v_gene	j_gene
CASTKSPGQTDTQYF	TGTGCCAGCACCAAATCACCAGGGCAAACAGATACGCAGTATTTT	-	-	TRBV27	TRBJ2-3
CSARGGAEAFF	TGCAGTGCTAGAGGCGGGGCTGAAGCTTTCTTT	-	-	TRBV20-1	TRBJ1-1
CASSYSMGGDGYTF	TGTGCCAGCAGTTATTCCATGGGGGGAGATGGCTACACCTTC	-	-	TRBV6-5	TRBJ1-2
CASSSGTMGTQYF	TGTGCCAGCAGTTCGGGAACGATGGGGACCCAGTACTTC	-	-	TRBV28	TRBJ2-5
CASSYNREWGNSPLHF	TGTGCCAGCAGTTACAACAGGGAGTGGGGTAATTCACCCCTCCACTTT	-	-	TRBV6-5	TRBJ1-6
CASSIDTGGEAFF	TGTGCCAGCAGCATAGATACCGGAGGTGAAGCTTTCTTT	-	-	TRBV11-3	TRBJ1-1
CASSLVGTGGEKLFF	TGTGCCAGCAGCTTAGTAGGGACAGGAGGGGAAAAACTGTTTTTT	-	TRBD1	TRBV7-9	TRBJ1-4
CASSLARDSGNTIYF	TGTGCCAGCAGTTTGGCCCGGGACAGTGGAAACACCATATATTTT	-	TRBD1	TRBV7-2	TRBJ1-3
CASSLSGSRTDTQYF	TGTGCCAGCAGCTTAAGCGGGAGTAGAACAGATACGCAGTATTTT	few	TRBD2	TRBV7-7	TRBJ2-3
CASSDPGQGFGEQFF	TGTGCCAGCAGTGACCCGGGACAGGGTTTCGGTGAGCAGTTCTTC	few	TRBD1	TRBV25-1	TRBJ2-1
CAWSTTATYEQYF	TGTGCCTGGAGTACCACAGCCACCTACGAGCAGTACTTC	-	-	TRBV30	TRBJ2-7
CSVREATSYEQYF	TGCAGCGTTAGGGAGGCGACCTCCTACGAGCAGTACTTC	once	-	TRBV29-1	TRBJ2-7
CASSRVTLYEQYF	TGTGCCAGCAGCCGAGTGACACTCTACGAGCAGTACTTC	-	-	TRBV7-2	TRBJ2-7
CASSFARASTDTQYF	TGTGCCAGCAGTTTTGCCAGGGCTAGCACAGATACGCAGTATTTT	-	-	TRBV27	TRBJ2-3
CASSSRQGPSGNTIYF	TGTGCCAGCAGTTCCCGACAGGGCCCCTCTGGAAACACCATATATTTT	-	TRBD1	TRBV6-5	TRBJ1-3
CASNWGPNTEAFF	TGTGCCAGCAACTGGGGGCCGAACACTGAAGCTTTCTTT	medium-sized	-	TRBV7-2	TRBJ1-1
CASSTLGTPLETQYF	TGTGCCAGCAGCACCCTTGGGACTCCCTTGGAGACCCAGTACTTC	-	-	TRBV7-2	TRBJ2-5
CAWSVSGRGWGGAFF	TGTGCCTGGAGTGTATCGGGCAGGGGATGGGGGGGAGCTTTCTTT	-	-	TRBV30	TRBJ1-1
CATEQGQIYNEQFF	TGTGCCACCGAACAGGGACAGATCTACAATGAGCAGTTCTTC	-	TRBD1	TRBV7-2	TRBJ2-1
CASSEGGLAASDNEQFF	TGTGCCAGCAGTGAAGGAGGGCTAGCGGCTTCGGACAATGAGCAGTTCTTC	-	TRBD2	TRBV2	TRBJ2-1
CASSADGFQETQYF	TGTGCCAGCAGCGCAGACGGGTTCCAAGAGACCCAGTACTTC	-	-	TRBV7-8	TRBJ2-5
CATPTGPNSYEQYF	TGTGCCACCCCGACAGGGCCGAACTCCTACGAGCAGTACTTC	-	TRBD1	TRBV19	TRBJ2-7
CASSGTSGTNEQFF	TGCGCCAGCAGCGGGACTAGCGGGACTAATGAGCAGTTCTTC	-	TRBD2	TRBV4-3	TRBJ2-1
CASSFNSGANVLTF	TGTGCCAGCAGCTTCAACTCTGGGGCCAACGTCCTGACTTTC	-	-	TRBV5-6	TRBJ2-6
CASSERDRGILEQYF	TGTGCCAGCAGTGAAAGGGACAGGGGAATTCTGGAGCAGTACTTC	-	TRBD1	TRBV6-1	TRBJ2-7
CASSPRGGAETQYF	TGTGCCAGCAGCCCAAGGGGGGGCGCGGAGACCCAGTACTTC	-	-	TRBV7-3	TRBJ2-5
CASSLDGSSGNTIYF	TGCGCCAGCAGCTTGGACGGGAGCTCTGGAAACACCATATATTTT	once	-	TRBV5-1	TRBJ1-3
CASSAGRSGGTQYF	TGTGCCAGCAGCGCCGGCAGGTCCGGGGGGACCCAGTACTTC	-	-	TRBV7-9	TRBJ2-5
CASSDSTVYNSPLHF	TGTGCCAGCAGTGACTCGACAGTTTATAATTCACCCCTCCACTTT	few	-	TRBV6-4	TRBJ1-6
CASSPRQVDYEQYF	TGTGCCAGCAGCCCCCGGCAGGTAGACTACGAGCAGTACTTC	-	-	TRBV7-6	TRBJ2-7
CASMRGGRAIDSNQPQHF	TGTGCCAGTATGAGGGGGGGCAGGGCTATAGATAGCAATCAGCCCCAGCATTTT	few	-	TRBV19	TRBJ1-5
CSVSLAGGYEQYF	TGCAGCGTCTCACTAGCGGGAGGCTACGAGCAGTACTTC	-	TRBD2	TRBV29-1	TRBJ2-7
CASSQNEWTNQETQYF	TGCGCCAGCAGCCAGAACGAGTGGACTAACCAAGAGACCCAGTACTTC	-	-	TRBV5-1	TRBJ2-5
CASSQGSPLDKYGYTF	TGCGCCAGCAGCCAAGGCAGCCCGCTCGACAAATATGGCTACACCTTC	-	-	TRBV4-1	TRBJ1-2
CSAADNEKLFF	TGCAGCGCCGCAGATAATGAAAAACTGTTTTTT	-	-	TRBV29-1	TRBJ1-4
CAWSKRRGETQYF	TGTGCCTGGAGTAAGCGTCGCGGGGAGACCCAGTACTTC	-	-	TRBV30	TRBJ2-5
CASSLSQGARNTEAFF	TGTGCCAGCAGTTTAAGTCAGGGGGCACGAAACACTGAAGCTTTCTTT	-	TRBD1	TRBV27	TRBJ1-1
CASSSPAGGIDTQYF	TGTGCCAGCAGCTCCCCGGCGGGAGGGATAGATACGCAGTATTTT	-	TRBD2	TRBV5-4	TRBJ2-3
CASSREQGGGATDTQYF	TGCGCCAGCAGCCGAGAGCAAGGCGGGGGGGCGACAGATACGCAGTATTTT	-	TRBD2	TRBV4-3	TRBJ2-3
CASSIQGYWSYEQYF	TGTGCCAGCAGCATACAGGGGTATTGGTCCTACGAGCAGTACTTC	-	TRBD1	TRBV5-6	TRBJ2-7
CASSSLVLGQQGGVTQYF	TGTGCCAGCAGCTCTTTAGTCCTCGGACAACAGGGAGGGGTGACCCAGTACTTC	few	-	TRBV7-6	TRBJ2-5
CASRKTVQETQYF	TGTGCCAGCAGAAAGACAGTCCAAGAGACCCAGTACTTC	-	-	TRBV6-1	TRBJ2-5
CASTRNRDRGYEQYF	TGTGCCAGCACTAGAAACCGGGACAGGGGCTACGAGCAGTACTTC	-	TRBD1	TRBV6-1	TRBJ2-7
CAGPGPGGNSYEQYF	TGTGCCGGGCCTGGGCCAGGGGGCAACTCCTACGAGCAGTACTTC	-	TRBD1	TRBV2	TRBJ2-7
CSADRVNTEAFF	TGCAGCGCTGACAGGGTGAACACTGAAGCTTTCTTT	-	TRBD1	TRBV29-1	TRBJ1-1
CASSKGQGPSYEQYF	TGTGCCAGCAGTAAAGGACAGGGGCCTTCCTACGAGCAGTACTTC	-	TRBD1	TRBV6-1	TRBJ2-7
CAISQGAGTEAFF	TGTGCCATCAGCCAGGGGGCTGGCACTGAAGCTTTCTTT	-	TRBD1	TRBV10-3	TRBJ1-1
CASRDGRRADTQYF	TGTGCCAGCAGGGACGGGAGAAGGGCAGATACGCAGTATTTT	once	-	TRBV6-6	TRBJ2-3
CASSEPRVDGYTF	TGTGCCAGCAGTGAACCCAGGGTGGATGGCTACACCTTC	-	-	TRBV2	TRBJ1-2
CASSLGGGVNIQYF	TGCGCCAGCAGCTTGGGAGGGGGCGTAAACATTCAGTACTTC	-	TRBD1	TRBV5-1	TRBJ2-4
CASSRTPGGSDIQYF	TGTGCCAGCAGCCGAACCCCAGGGGGCTCGGACATTCAGTACTTC	-	TRBD1	TRBV6-1	TRBJ2-4
CASSTGQGSYEQYF	TGTGCCAGCTCAACGGGACAGGGTTCCTACGAGCAGTACTTC	-	TRBD1	TRBV18	TRBJ2-7
CASKPTGTGGEGYTF	TGTGCCAGCAAGCCGACCGGGACAGGGGGTGAGGGCTACACCTTC	once	TRBD1	TRBV6-6	TRBJ1-2
CASSQLNEQFF	TGTGCCAGCAGTCAGTTAAATGAGCAGTTCTTC	once	-	TRBV27	TRBJ2-1
CASSQAPGLTGELFF	TGCGCCAGCAGCCAAGCTCCAGGGTTAACCGGGGAGCTGTTTTTT	-	-	TRBV4-1	TRBJ2-2
CASSHSGTGPYEQYF	TGTGCCAGCAGCCACTCCGGGACAGGACCCTACGAGCAGTACTTC	once	TRBD1	TRBV6-6	TRBJ2-7
CASSPVTGDYGYTF	TGTGCCAGCAGCCCAGTAACAGGGGACTATGGCTACACCTTC	-	TRBD1	TRBV5-6	TRBJ1-2
CAWNVRREGSPLHF	TGTGCCTGGAATGTGCGCCGAGAGGGCTCACCCCTCCACTTT	-	-	TRBV30	TRBJ1-6
CASSLQGTPPNEKLFF	TGTGCCAGCAGCCTGCAGGGTACACCTCCTAATGAAAAACTGTTTTTT	-	-	TRBV7-2	TRBJ1-4